The source of this T cell receptor beta chain is a study of shared clonotypes between healthy human individuals. Whole-study context: There were three CD4 naive, three CD4 memory, two CD8 naive and one CD8 memory plates per donor.

Terminally differentiated effector memory CD45RA+ cells were excluded from the naive CD8 cells, which were CD45RO-negative and positively selected for CCR7. Donors were healthy HIV-negative adults without recent acute infections or vaccinations. V trimming: 8 bases; J trimming: 11 bases; junction bases outside the gene matches: 8. Per the germline V gene, CDR1 is MNHEY and CDR2 is SVGAGI. The CDR3 is 11 amino acids. The assay was immunoSEQ multiplex PCR, and TCRdb's table has in-frame clones only and misses some. The sample yields 1.5 million to 2.5 million clones, approximately 95% seen once. Remarks on this clone: This same CDR3 is encoded by further DNA sequences in the sample.

The chain recombines TRBV6-5 with TRBJ1-1; 7 nucleotides match TRBD1. The sequence came from a man younger than 35 in good health. The sequenced sample was naive CD8+ T cells sorted from blood. CDR3 DNA: TGTGCCAGCCGGACAGGCTTGGAGGCTTTCTTT. Its protein product is CASRTGLEAFF.